Each of the 8 T cell receptor beta chains below was sequenced from the same sample in a study of T cell repertoires in cytomegalovirus infection. In TCRdb, the reads were re-called with MiXCR into one record per CDR3 protein. The sample has fewer than 200,000 distinct CDR3 sequences, about 15% seen once; the top ten hold about a quarter. The sequencing input was PBMCs. These receptors came from a human donor in good health (CMV status not recorded). Some clones in this sample may be carry-over from other donors' samples.

There are a few counts of this clonotype. This chain links TRBV5-6 with TRBJ2-5; 7 nucleotides align to TRBD1. The CDR3 consists of 15 residues. With 4 bases clipped from V and 5 bases from J, the junction kept 11 bases outside the gene matches. Germline assignment: CDR1 SGHDT and CDR2 YYEEEE. CDR3 bases: TGTGCCAGCAGCACCTCGACAGGGCGGCGGGAGACCCAGTACTTC. Its protein is CASSTSTGRRETQYF.

The chain employs TRBV7-9 and TRBJ1-1; D not resolved. The length of the CDR3 is 14 residues. V was shortened by 5 bases and J by 1 base, with 11 bases between the two germline ends. The V gene's germline CDR1 is SEHNR and CDR2 FQNEAQ (reference sequence). CDR3 DNA sequence: TGTGCCAGCAGCATAGGGAAGCAGAACACTGAAGCTTTCTTT. Its protein is CASSIGKQNTEAFF. Based on the CDR3 plus reference TRBV7-9 and TRBJ1-1, the full variable domain is DTGVSQNPRHKITKRGQNVTFRCDPISEHNRLYWYRQTLGQGPEFLTYFQNEAQLEKSRLLSDRFSAERPKGSFSTLEIQRTEQGDSAMYLCASSIGKQNTEAFFGQGTRLTVV.

This clonotype has a handful of counts. The chain has TRBV19 and TRBJ1-5; D may be TRBD1 (5 bases). The CDR3 extends over 15 amino acids. CDR1 LNHDA and CDR2 SQIVND come from the germline V gene (reference sequence). Trimming shortened V by 5 bases and J by 0 bases, and 11 bases separated the two germline ends. CDR3 region: CASSGAEYSNQPQHF. The CDR3 nucleotides are TGTGCCAGTAGTGGGGCGGAGTATAGCAATCAGCCCCAGCATTTT.

This clonotype was seen many times. The CDR3 sequence is CASSASNEQFF. CDR3 DNA sequence: TGTGCCAGCAGCGCGTCTAATGAGCAGTTCTTC. This chain connects TRBV7-6 to TRBJ2-1; no firm D call. Deletions cut 5 bases from V and 7 bases from J, with 6 bases between. Germline CDR1 and CDR2: SGHVS and FNYEAQ. The CDR3 spans 11 residues.

This chain links TRBV10-3 with TRBJ1-1; D ambiguous. V was trimmed by 7 bases and J by 2 bases, leaving 14 bases between them. The CDR3 sequence is 14 residues long. CDR1 and CDR2 from the germline V gene are ENHRY and SYGVKD. CDR3 loop: CAIKLGQFNTEAFF. The DNA for the CDR3 is TGTGCCATCAAATTAGGTCAGTTTAACACTGAAGCTTTCTTT.

The chain joins TRBV27 to TRBJ2-7, with D possibly being TRBD1 (6 bases). V shed 0 bases and J shed 6 bases, with 12 bases lying between them. Germline lookup yields CDR1 MNHEY and CDR2 SMNVEV (reference sequence). This CDR3 has 14 residues. CDR3 sequence reads: CASSLSRTVGEQYF. The CDR3 DNA reads TGTGCCAGCAGTTTATCAAGGACAGTAGGCGAGCAGTACTTC.

This clonotype was seen repeatedly, ten times or more. V usage is TRBV15 and J usage is TRBJ2-5; 10 bases match TRBD2. The CDR3 is 18 amino acids. V was clipped by 0 bases and J by 5 bases; unmatched bases: 12. Germline V gives CDR1 LNHNV, CDR2 YYDKDF (reference sequence). The CDR3 coding sequence is TGTGCCACCAGCAGAGATATCGGACTAGCGGCTTTAGGGGAGACCCAGTACTTC. The encoded protein is CATSRDIGLAALGETQYF.

The rearrangement links TRBV28 to TRBJ2-3; TRBD1 matches 8 bases. CDR3 length equals 14 residues. V shed 3 bases, J shed 7 bases, and the junction held 6 bases outside the gene matches. CDR1 and CDR2 (germline): MDHEN, SYDVKM. The CDR3 protein is CASSLTGARHTQYF. CDR3 in DNA: TGTGCCAGCAGTTTGACAGGGGCGCGTCATACGCAGTATTTT.